This T cell receptor (beta chain) was captured by sequencing in a study of beta chain features in type 1 diabetes. Study context: The examined sorted cells totaled some 99 million across samples. Study outcomes and limitations: Patients' naive, central memory and Treg TCRB repertoires seemed closer to one another than those of healthy donors.

The germline V gene has CDR1 SGDLS and CDR2 YYNGEE. The CDR3 has 15 residues. V shed 2 bases, J shed 8 bases, and the junction held 10 bases outside the gene matches. Only a few counts were recorded for this clone. Its matching antigen is unknown. The whole isolated RNA underwent reverse transcription, so sequencing captured expressed TCRB transcripts. Measured with immunoSEQ multiplex PCR; TCRdb has only the in-frame clones, and not every one. This sample yields 350,000 to 400,000 clones, of which about 15% are seen a single time; about 0.019% belongs to the top ten. This chain uses TRBV9 with TRBJ2-1; TRBD1 matches at 7 bases. Sequenced sample: naive CD4+ T cells from blood. The receptor's source is a woman aged 18-30 years in good health. This CDR3 is CASSVTGSREYEQFF. In DNA form, the CDR3 reads TGTGCCAGCAGCGTGACAGGGTCTCGTGAATATGAGCAGTTCTTC.